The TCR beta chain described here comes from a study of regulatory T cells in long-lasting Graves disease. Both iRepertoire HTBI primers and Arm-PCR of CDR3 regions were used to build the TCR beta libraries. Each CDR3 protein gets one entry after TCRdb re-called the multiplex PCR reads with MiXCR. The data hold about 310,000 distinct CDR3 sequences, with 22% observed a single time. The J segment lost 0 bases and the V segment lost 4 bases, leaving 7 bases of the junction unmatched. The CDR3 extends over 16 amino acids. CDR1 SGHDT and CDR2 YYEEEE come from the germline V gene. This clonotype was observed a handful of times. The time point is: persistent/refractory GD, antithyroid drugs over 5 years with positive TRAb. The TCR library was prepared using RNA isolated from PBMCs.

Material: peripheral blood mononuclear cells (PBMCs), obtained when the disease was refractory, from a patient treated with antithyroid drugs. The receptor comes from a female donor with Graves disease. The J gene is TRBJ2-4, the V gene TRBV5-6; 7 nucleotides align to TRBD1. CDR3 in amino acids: CASSVGQIIAKNIQYF. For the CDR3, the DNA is TGTGCCAGCAGCGTGGGACAGATCATAGCCAAAAACATTCAGTACTTC.